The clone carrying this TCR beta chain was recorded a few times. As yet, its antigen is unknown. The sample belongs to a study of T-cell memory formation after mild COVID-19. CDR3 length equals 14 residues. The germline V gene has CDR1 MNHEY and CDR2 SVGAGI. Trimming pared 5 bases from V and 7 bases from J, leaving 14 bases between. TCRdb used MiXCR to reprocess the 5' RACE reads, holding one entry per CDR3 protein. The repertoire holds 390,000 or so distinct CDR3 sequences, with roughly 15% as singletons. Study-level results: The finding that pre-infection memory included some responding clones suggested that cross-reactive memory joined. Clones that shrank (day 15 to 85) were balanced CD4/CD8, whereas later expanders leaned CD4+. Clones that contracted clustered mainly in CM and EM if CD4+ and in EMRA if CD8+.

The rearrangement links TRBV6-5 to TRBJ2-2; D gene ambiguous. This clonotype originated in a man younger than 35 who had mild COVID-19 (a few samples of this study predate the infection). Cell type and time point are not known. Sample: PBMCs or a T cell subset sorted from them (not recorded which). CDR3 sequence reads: CASSKVRGNGELFF. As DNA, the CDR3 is TGTGCCAGCAGTAAGGTCCGAGGTAACGGGGAGCTGTTTTTT.